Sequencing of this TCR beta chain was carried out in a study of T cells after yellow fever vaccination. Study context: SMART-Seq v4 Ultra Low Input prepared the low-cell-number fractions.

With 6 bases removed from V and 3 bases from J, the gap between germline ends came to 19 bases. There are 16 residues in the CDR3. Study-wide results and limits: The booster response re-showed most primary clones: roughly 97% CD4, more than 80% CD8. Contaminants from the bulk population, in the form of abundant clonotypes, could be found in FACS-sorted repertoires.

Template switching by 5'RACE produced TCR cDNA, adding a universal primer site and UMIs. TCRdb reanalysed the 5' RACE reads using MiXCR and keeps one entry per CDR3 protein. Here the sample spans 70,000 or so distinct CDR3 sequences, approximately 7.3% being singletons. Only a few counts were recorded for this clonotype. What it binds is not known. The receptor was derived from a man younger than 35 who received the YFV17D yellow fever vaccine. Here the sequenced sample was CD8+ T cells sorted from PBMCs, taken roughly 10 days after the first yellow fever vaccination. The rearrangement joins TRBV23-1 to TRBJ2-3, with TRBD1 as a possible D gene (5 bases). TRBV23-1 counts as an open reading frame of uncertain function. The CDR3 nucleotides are TGCGCCAGCAGGGGGCCAGAAAACCTGGGGACAGATACGCAGTATTTT. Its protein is CASRGPENLGTDTQYF.